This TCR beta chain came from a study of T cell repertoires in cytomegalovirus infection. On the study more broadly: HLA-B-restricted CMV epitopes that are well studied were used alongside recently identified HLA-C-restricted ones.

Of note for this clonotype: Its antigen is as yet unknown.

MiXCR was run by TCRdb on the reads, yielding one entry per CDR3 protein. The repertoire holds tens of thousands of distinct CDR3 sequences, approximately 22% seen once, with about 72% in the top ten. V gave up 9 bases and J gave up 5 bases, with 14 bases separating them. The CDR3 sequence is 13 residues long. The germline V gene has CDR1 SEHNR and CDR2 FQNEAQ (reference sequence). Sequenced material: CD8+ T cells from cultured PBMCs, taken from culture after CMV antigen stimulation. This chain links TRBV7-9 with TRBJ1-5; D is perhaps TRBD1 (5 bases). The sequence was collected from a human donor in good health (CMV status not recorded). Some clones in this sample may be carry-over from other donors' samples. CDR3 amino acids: CASSARGDQPQHF. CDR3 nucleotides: TGTGCCAGTTCGGCCCGGGGGGATCAGCCCCAGCATTTT.